The 21 T cell receptor beta chains below were found in one sample sequenced in a study of OX40 agonist ivuxolimab in advanced cancers. Data came from immunoSEQ multiplex PCR; TCRdb stores just in-frame clones and leaves some out. The data show roughly 80,000 clones, more than 90% seen once. The sample here was CD4+ or CD8+ T cells sorted from blood, taken in a trial of the OX40 agonist ivuxolimab. The receptors were gathered from an adult with an advanced solid tumor such as melanoma, head and neck, liver or kidney cancer.

The V gene is TRBV28, the J gene TRBJ1-2, with D unclear. The germline gives CDR1 MDHEN, CDR2 SYDVKM. CDR3 length equals 12 residues. The ends were cut back, 2 bases at V and 8 bases at J, with 9 bases in the middle. CDR3 bases: TGTGCCAGCAGTTTAAATCAAGGCGGCTACACCTTC. It is translated as CASSLNQGGYTF.

This chain joins TRBV28 and TRBJ2-5, with D possibly TRBD2 on 6 matching bases. The germline V and J ends were trimmed by 8 bases and 3 bases, with 16 bases remaining between them. CDR3 length: 14 amino acids. Looked up from germline, CDR1 is MDHEN and CDR2 is SYDVKM. As DNA, the CDR3 is TGTGCCAGCGTATCGGGACTCCTGAAAGAGACCCAGTACTTC. This encodes CASVSGLLKETQYF.

The J gene is TRBJ1-6, the V gene TRBV18; unclear D gene. The V end was cut by 3 bases, the J end by 5 bases, with 11 bases between. The CDR3 loop spans 15 amino acids. Germline V CDR1 and CDR2: KGHSH, LQKENI. The CDR3, as DNA: TGTGCCAGCTCACCCGTAGGCATTGATAATTCACCCCTCCACTTT. Its protein product is CASSPVGIDNSPLHF.

The chain has TRBV28 and TRBJ2-2; TRBD2 agrees at 11 bases. The CDR3 sequence is 18 residues long. Losses at the gene ends were 3 bases for V and 0 bases for J; bases not matched to a gene: 6. Germline values: CDR1 MDHEN, CDR2 SYDVKM. The CDR3 nucleotides read TGTGCCAGCAGTTTTACCGGGACTAGCGGAGCGAACACCGGGGAGCTGTTTTTT. Protein: CASSFTGTSGANTGELFF.

J is TRBJ2-7 and V is TRBV4-3; no clear D gene. CDR1 and CDR2 from the germline V gene are LGHNA and YSLEER. V dropped 3 bases and J dropped 4 bases, with 10 bases sitting between them. The CDR3 runs to 13 residues. CDR3 residues: CASSQSLAYEQYF. The CDR3 DNA is TGCGCCAGCAGCCAGAGCCTGGCTTACGAGCAGTACTTC.

The chain links TRBV18 to TRBJ2-7; 10 bases fit TRBD1. Trimming at V came to 2 bases and at J to 2 bases, leaving 3 bases not matched to a gene. CDR1 and CDR2 (germline): KGHSH, LQKENI. The CDR3 spans 15 residues. As DNA, the CDR3 is TGTGCCAGCTCACCAGCCGGGACAGGGGCCTACGAGCAGTACTTC. It specifies CASSPAGTGAYEQYF. The full variable domain, with the rest looked up from reference TRBV18 and TRBJ2-7, is NAGVMQNPRHLVRRRGQEARLRCSPMKGHSHVYWYRQLPEEGLKFMVYLQKENIIDESGMPKERFSAEFPKEGPSILRIQQVVRGDSAAYFCASSPAGTGAYEQYFGPGTRLTVT.

This chain uses TRBV11-2 with TRBJ2-5, with 7 bases aligning to TRBD2. CDR3 length: 14 residues. With V trimmed by 1 base and J by 4 bases, 3 bases remained unmatched. Per germline, CDR1 SGHAT and CDR2 FQNNGV. Here the CDR3 reads CASSLGGRGETQYF. The CDR3 DNA reads as TGTGCCAGCAGCTTAGGCGGGAGAGGAGAGACCCAGTACTTC.

The chain joins TRBV7-9 to TRBJ2-2; D not certain. The germline V and J ends were trimmed by 6 bases and 7 bases, with 6 bases remaining between them. Germline V lookup: CDR1 SEHNR, CDR2 FQNEAQ (reference sequence). CDR3 size: 11 residues. CDR3 residues: CASSTFGELFF. CDR3 nucleotide sequence: TGTGCCAGCAGTACATTCGGGGAGCTGTTTTTT.

CDR3 sequence: CASSVRAGAGNTIYF. The DNA of the CDR3 is TGTGCCAGCAGCGTAAGAGCAGGGGCTGGAAACACCATATATTTT. The V and J genes are TRBV9 and TRBJ1-3; D is perhaps TRBD1 (6 bases). Trimming stripped 1 base from V and 2 bases from J, with 10 bases between. The V gene's germline CDR1 is SGDLS and CDR2 YYNGEE. This CDR3 is 15 amino acids long. Full variable domain (missing parts from reference TRBV9 and TRBJ1-3): DSGVTQTPKHLITATGQRVTLRCSPRSGDLSVYWYQQSLDQGLQFLIQYYNGEERAKGNILERFSAQQFPDLHSELNLSSLELGDSALYFCASSVRAGAGNTIYFGEGSWLTVV.

The chain combines TRBV6-5 with TRBJ2-7; 9 nucleotides match TRBD1. With 6 bases clipped from V and 4 bases from J, the junction kept 4 bases outside the gene matches. Germline CDR1 and CDR2: MNHEY and SVGAGI. The CDR3 contains 13 residues. CDR3 amino acids: CASRGTGSYEQYF. CDR3 DNA sequence: TGTGCCAGCAGGGGGACAGGGAGTTACGAGCAGTACTTC.

V is TRBV10-3 and J is TRBJ2-1; 9 bases align to TRBD2. J was trimmed by 7 bases and V by 6 bases; bases with no gene match: 7. Germline-derived CDR1 and CDR2 are ENHRY and SYGVKD. The CDR3 covers 14 residues. CDR3 amino acids: CAIRLSGSGNEQFF. DNA for the CDR3: TGTGCCATCAGACTTAGCGGGAGCGGTAATGAGCAGTTCTTC.

This sequence joins TRBV7-2 and TRBJ2-5; no definite D call. The CDR3 has 12 residues. V lost 2 bases and J lost 6, with 7 bases in between. Germline V gene lookup returns CDR1 SGHTA and CDR2 FQGNSA. The CDR3, as DNA: TGTGCCAGCAGCTTAATTTCTCAGACCCAGTACTTC. Protein product: CASSLISQTQYF.

The chain recombines TRBV18 with TRBJ1-2; TRBD1 is a possible D gene (5 bases). V lost 0 bases and J lost 2, with 7 bases in between. Germline values: CDR1 KGHSH, CDR2 LQKENI. The CDR3 is made up of 14 amino acids. The CDR3 DNA is TGTGCCAGCTCACCACCGACAGAAAACTATGGCTACACCTTC. Its translation is CASSPPTENYGYTF. Together with reference TRBV18 and TRBJ1-2, the CDR3 gives the full variable domain: NAGVMQNPRHLVRRRGQEARLRCSPMKGHSHVYWYRQLPEEGLKFMVYLQKENIIDESGMPKERFSAEFPKEGPSILRIQQVVRGDSAAYFCASSPPTENYGYTFGSGTRLTVV.

This clone appeared a single time. V is TRBV11-2 and J is TRBJ2-2; 10 bases fit TRBD2. V was clipped by 5 bases and J by 4 bases; unmatched bases: 10. Germline V gene sequence: CDR1 SGHAT, CDR2 FQNNGV. The CDR3 sequence is 17 residues long. The CDR3 protein is CASSADRTSGITGELFF. The CDR3 nucleotides read TGTGCCAGCAGCGCCGATCGAACTAGCGGGATCACCGGGGAGCTGTTTTTT.

The chain has TRBV10-3 and TRBJ1-2; maybe TRBD1 (5 bases). The ends were cut back, 4 bases at V and 4 bases at J, with 13 bases in the middle. There are 14 residues in the CDR3. Germline V gene lookup returns CDR1 ENHRY and CDR2 SYGVKD. CDR3 residues: CAISGLGEIYGYTF. Here the CDR3 DNA reads TGTGCCATCAGTGGGCTAGGGGAAATCTATGGCTACACCTTC.

The sample holds a few counts of this clone. V and J are TRBV20-1 and TRBJ1-1; D is possibly TRBD1 (6 bases). Germline CDR1 and CDR2: DFQATT and SNEGSKA (reference sequence). Deletions cut 6 bases from V and 7 bases from J, with 12 bases between. The CDR3 runs 11 residues. CDR3 sequence reads: CSAKTGNEAFF. CDR3 nucleotides: TGCAGTGCCAAGACAGGCAATGAAGCTTTCTTT.

The V and J genes are TRBV4-3 and TRBJ1-1; maybe TRBD1 (5 bases). Germline CDR1 and CDR2: LGHNA and YSLEER. The CDR3 extends over 18 amino acids. Trimming stripped 2 bases from V and 11 bases from J, with 30 bases between. The CDR3 reads CASSQQLPGPVISSAAFF. In DNA, the CDR3 is TGCGCCAGCAGCCAACAATTACCGGGACCAGTGATAAGTTCGGCGGCTTTCTTT.

The chain joins TRBV6-5 to TRBJ2-5; 7 nucleotides match TRBD2. Unmatched junction bases numbered 11, after V lost 2 bases and J lost 5 bases. CDR1 MNHEY and CDR2 SVGAGI come from the germline V gene. The CDR3 totals 16 residues. The CDR3 DNA sequence: TGTGCCAGCAGTTACCAACTACCACTAGCGTCGGAGACCCAGTACTTC. Translation: CASSYQLPLASETQYF.

This clone was seen just once. This chain links TRBV4-1 with TRBJ2-1; 10 bases are a match to TRBD2. V shed 7 bases and J 5 bases; nucleotides not matched to a gene: 17. CDR1 and CDR2 from the germline V gene are MGHRA and YSYEKL. This CDR3 comprises 18 residues. The CDR3 loop reads CASNRRLAGVGVDNEQFF. The CDR3 nucleotides are TGCGCCAGCAATAGAAGGCTAGCGGGAGTAGGTGTGGACAATGAGCAGTTCTTC.

A remark on this clone: A junction end diverges from the germline sequence, so it may reflect a read error. The CDR3 region has the DNA TGTGCCATCAGTGAGTTCAGTGCACAGACGGAACACTTC. Amino acid sequence: CAISEFSAQTEHF. The chain joins TRBV10-3 to TRBJ2-7; D ambiguous. The CDR3 is 13 amino acids. Per germline, CDR1 ENHRY and CDR2 SYGVKD.

The chain links TRBV5-4 to TRBJ1-2; 7 bases map to TRBD1. V shed 7 bases and J 4 bases; nucleotides not matched to a gene: 13. From germline, CDR1 is SGHNT and CDR2 YYREEE (reference sequence). The CDR3 is 15 amino acids. CDR3 DNA sequence: TGTGCCAGCCTTGCCCCCGACAGGGCGAGCTATGGCTACACCTTC. This encodes CASLAPDRASYGYTF. Full variable domain (outside the CDR3, taken from reference TRBV5-4 and TRBJ1-2): ETGVTQSPTHLIKTRGQQVTLRCSSQSGHNTVSWYQQALGQGPQFIFQYYREEENGRGNFPPRFSGLQFPNYSSELNVNALELDDSALYLCASLAPDRASYGYTFGSGTRLTVV.